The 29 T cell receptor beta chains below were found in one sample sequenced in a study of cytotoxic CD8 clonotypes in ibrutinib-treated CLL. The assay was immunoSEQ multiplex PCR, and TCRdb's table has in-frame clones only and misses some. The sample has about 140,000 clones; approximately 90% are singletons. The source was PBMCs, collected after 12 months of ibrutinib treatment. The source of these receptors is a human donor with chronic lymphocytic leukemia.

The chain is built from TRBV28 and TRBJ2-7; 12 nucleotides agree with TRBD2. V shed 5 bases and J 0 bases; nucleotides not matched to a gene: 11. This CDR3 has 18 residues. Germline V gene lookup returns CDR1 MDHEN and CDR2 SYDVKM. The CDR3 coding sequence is TGTGCCAGCAGTCTGGGACTAGCGGGCGACTCCTACTCCTACGAGCAGTACTTC. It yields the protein CASSLGLAGDSYSYEQYF.

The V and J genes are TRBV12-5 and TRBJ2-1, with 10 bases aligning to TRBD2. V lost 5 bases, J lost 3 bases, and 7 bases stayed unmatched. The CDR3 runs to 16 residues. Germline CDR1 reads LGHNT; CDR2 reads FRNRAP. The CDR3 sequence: CASGVTSGTRYNEQFF. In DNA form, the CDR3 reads TGTGCTAGTGGTGTAACTAGCGGGACTCGCTACAATGAGCAGTTCTTC.

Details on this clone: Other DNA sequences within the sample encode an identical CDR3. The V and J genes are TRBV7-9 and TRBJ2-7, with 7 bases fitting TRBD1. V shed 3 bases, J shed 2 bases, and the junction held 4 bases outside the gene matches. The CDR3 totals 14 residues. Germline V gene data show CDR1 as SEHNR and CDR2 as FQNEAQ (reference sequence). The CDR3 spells CASSFTGTAYEQYF. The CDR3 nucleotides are TGTGCCAGCAGCTTCACCGGGACAGCCTACGAGCAGTACTTC. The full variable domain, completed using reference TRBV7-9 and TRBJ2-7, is DTGVSQNPRHKITKRGQNVTFRCDPISEHNRLYWYRQTLGQGPEFLTYFQNEAQLEKSRLLSDRFSAERPKGSFSTLEIQRTEQGDSAMYLCASSFTGTAYEQYFGPGTRLTVT.

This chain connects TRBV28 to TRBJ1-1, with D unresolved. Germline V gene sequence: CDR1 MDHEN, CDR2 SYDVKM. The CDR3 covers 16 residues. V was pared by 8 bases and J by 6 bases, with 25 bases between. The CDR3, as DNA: TGTGCCAGCCTAGAGGCATCGGCAGGAAATCCCGCTGAAGCTTTCTTT. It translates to CASLEASAGNPAEAFF.

CDR3 loop: CASSYSVVNYGYTF. DNA for the CDR3: TGTGCCAGCAGTTACTCGGTGGTTAACTATGGCTACACCTTC. This chain links TRBV6-5 with TRBJ1-2, with D unresolved. CDR1 and CDR2 (germline): MNHEY, SVGAGI. The CDR3 is made up of 14 amino acids. Trimming cost V 0 bases and J 1 base, with 6 bases left between them.

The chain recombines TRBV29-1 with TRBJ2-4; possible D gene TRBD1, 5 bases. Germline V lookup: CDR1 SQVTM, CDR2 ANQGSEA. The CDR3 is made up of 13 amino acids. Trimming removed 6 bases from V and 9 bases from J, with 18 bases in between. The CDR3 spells CSVGWAGSVIQYF. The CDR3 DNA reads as TGCAGCGTCGGATGGGCAGGGTCGGTCATTCAGTACTTC.

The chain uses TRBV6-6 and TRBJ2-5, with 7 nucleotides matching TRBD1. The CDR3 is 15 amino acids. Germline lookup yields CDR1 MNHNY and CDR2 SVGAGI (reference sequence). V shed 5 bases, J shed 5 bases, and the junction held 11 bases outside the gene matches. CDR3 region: CASSRTGVEWETQYF. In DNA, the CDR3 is TGTGCCAGCAGTAGAACAGGGGTCGAGTGGGAGACCCAGTACTTC.

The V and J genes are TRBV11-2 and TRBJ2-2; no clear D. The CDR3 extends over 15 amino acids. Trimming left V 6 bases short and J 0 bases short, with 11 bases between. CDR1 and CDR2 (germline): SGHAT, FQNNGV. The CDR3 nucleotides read TGTGCCAGCAGAGCCACTATAGCGAACACCGGGGAGCTGTTTTTT. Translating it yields CASRATIANTGELFF.

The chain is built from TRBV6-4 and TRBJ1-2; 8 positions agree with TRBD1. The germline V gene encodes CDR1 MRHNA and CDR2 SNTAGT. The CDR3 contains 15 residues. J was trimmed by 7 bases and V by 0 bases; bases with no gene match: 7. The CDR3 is CASSDSFGTGGGYTF. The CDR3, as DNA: TGTGCCAGCAGTGACTCTTTCGGGACAGGAGGTGGCTACACCTTC.

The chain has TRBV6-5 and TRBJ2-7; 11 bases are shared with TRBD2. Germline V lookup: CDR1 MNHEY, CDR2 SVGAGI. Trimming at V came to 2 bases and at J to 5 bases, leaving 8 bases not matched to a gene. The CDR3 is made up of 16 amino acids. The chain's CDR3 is CASSYASGRSGNEQYF. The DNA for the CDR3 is TGTGCCAGCAGTTACGCTAGCGGGAGGTCCGGCAACGAGCAGTACTTC.

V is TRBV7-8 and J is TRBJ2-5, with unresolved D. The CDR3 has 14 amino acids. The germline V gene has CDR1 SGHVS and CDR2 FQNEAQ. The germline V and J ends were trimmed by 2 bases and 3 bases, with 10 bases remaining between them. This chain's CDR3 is CASSLSETKETQYF. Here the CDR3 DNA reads TGTGCCAGCAGCTTATCCGAGACCAAAGAGACCCAGTACTTC.

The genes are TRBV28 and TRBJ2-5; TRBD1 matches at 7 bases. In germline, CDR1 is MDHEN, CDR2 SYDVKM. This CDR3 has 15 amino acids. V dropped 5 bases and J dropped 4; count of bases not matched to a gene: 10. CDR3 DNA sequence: TGTGCCAGCAGTCAAGGGGGCGCAAGGGGAGAGACCCAGTACTTC. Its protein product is CASSQGGARGETQYF.

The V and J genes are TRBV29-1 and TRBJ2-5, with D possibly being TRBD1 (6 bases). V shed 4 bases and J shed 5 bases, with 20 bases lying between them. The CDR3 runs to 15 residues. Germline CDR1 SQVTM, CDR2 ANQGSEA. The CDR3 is CSVVSPRGAQETQYF. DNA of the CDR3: TGCAGCGTTGTATCCCCCAGGGGAGCTCAGGAGACCCAGTACTTC.

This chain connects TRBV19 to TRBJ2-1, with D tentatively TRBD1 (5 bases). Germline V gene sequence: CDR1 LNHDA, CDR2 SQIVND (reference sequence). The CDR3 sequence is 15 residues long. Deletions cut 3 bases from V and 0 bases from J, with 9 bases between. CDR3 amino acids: CASSIQGSSYNEQFF. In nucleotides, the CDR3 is TGTGCCAGTAGTATCCAGGGTAGCTCCTACAATGAGCAGTTCTTC.

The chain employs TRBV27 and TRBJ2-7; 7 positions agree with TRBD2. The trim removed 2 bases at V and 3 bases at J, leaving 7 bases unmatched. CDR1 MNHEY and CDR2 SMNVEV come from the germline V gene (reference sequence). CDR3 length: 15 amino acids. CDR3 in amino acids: CASSLTSSGYYEQYF. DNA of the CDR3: TGTGCCAGCAGTTTAACGTCTAGCGGATACTACGAGCAGTACTTC.

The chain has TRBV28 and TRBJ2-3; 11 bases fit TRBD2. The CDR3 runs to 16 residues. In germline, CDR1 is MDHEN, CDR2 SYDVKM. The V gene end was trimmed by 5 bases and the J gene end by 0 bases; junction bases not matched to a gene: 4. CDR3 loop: CASSPGLAESTDTQYF. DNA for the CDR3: TGTGCCAGCAGTCCGGGACTAGCGGAAAGCACAGATACGCAGTATTTT.

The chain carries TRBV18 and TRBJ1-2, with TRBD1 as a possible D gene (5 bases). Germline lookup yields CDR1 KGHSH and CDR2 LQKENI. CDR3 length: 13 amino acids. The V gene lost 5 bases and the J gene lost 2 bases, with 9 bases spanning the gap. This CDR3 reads CASSTGANYGYTF. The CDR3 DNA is TGTGCCAGCTCAACCGGGGCCAACTATGGCTACACCTTC.

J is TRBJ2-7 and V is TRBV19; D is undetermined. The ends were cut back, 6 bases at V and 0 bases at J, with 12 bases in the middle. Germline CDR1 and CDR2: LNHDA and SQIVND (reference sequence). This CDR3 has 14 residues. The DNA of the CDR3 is TGTGCCAGTAGCTACGGACGGCCCTCCTACGAGCAGTACTTC. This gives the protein CASSYGRPSYEQYF.

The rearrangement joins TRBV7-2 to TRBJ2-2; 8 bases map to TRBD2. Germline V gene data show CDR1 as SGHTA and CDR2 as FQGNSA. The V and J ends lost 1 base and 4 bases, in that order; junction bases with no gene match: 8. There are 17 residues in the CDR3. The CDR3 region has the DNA TGTGCCAGCAGCTTAGACGGGAGGGTAGGCGGCACCGGGGAGCTGTTTTTT. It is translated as CASSLDGRVGGTGELFF.

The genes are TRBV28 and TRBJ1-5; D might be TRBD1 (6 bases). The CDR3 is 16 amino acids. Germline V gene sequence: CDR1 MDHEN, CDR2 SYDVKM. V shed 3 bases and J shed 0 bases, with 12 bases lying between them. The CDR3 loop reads CASSLAGGGSNQPQHF. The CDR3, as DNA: TGTGCCAGCAGTTTGGCGGGGGGCGGTAGCAATCAGCCCCAGCATTTT. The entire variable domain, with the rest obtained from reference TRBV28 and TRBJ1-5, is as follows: DVKVTQSSRYLVKRTGEKVFLECVQDMDHENMFWYRQDPGLGLRLIYFSYDVKMKEKGDIPEGYSVSREKKERFSLILESASTNQTSMYLCASSLAGGGSNQPQHFGDGTRLSIL.

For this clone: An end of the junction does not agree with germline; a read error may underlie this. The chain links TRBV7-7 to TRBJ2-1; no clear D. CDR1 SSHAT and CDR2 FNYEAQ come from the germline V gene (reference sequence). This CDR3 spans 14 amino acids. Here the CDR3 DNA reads TGTGCTAGCAGCTTGGGGTCGACCTACAATGAGCAGTTCTTC. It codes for CASSLGSTYNEQFF.

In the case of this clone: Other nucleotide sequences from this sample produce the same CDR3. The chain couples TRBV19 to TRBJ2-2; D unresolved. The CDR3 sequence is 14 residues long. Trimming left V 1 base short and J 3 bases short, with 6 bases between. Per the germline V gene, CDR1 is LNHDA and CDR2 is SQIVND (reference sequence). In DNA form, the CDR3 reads TGTGCCAGTAGTATAGGGCAGGACACCGGGGAGCTGTTTTTT. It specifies CASSIGQDTGELFF.

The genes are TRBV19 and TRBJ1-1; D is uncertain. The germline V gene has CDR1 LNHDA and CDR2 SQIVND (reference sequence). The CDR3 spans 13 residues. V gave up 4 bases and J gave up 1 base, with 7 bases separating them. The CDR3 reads CASSTWGNTEAFF. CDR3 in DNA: TGTGCCAGTAGTACCTGGGGGAACACTGAAGCTTTCTTT.

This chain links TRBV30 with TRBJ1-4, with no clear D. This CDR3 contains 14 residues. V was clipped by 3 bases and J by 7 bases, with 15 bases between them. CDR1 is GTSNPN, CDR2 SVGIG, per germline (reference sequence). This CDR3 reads CAWSLTGGIEKLFF. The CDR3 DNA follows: TGTGCCTGGAGCCTAACGGGAGGGATTGAAAAACTGTTTTTT.

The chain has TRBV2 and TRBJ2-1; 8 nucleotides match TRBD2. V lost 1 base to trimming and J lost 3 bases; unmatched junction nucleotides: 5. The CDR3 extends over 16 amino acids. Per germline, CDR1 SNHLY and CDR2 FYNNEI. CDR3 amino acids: CASSEGAGGRYNEQFF. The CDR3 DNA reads TGTGCCAGCAGTGAAGGTGCGGGAGGCCGCTACAATGAGCAGTTCTTC. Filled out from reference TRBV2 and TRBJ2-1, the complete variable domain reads EPEVTQTPSHQVTQMGQEVILRCVPISNHLYFYWYRQILGQKVEFLVSFYNNEISEKSEIFDDQFSVERPDGSNFTLKIRSTKLEDSAMYFCASSEGAGGRYNEQFFGPGTRLTVL.

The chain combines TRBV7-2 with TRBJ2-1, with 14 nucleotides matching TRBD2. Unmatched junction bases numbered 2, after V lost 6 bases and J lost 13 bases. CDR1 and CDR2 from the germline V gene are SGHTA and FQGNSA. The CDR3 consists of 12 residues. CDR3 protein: CASRGTSGSQFF. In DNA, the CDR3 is TGTGCCAGCAGAGGGACTAGCGGGAGCCAGTTCTTC.

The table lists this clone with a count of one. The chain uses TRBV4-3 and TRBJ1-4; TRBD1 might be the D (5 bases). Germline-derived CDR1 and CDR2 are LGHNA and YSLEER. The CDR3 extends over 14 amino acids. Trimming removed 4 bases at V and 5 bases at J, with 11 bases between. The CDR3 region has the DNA TGCGCCAGCAGCCTGACAAAGGGGAATGAAAAACTGTTTTTT. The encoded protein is CASSLTKGNEKLFF.

The CDR3 loop reads CASIQGALNTGELFF. The CDR3 region has the DNA TGTGCCAGCATACAGGGGGCCTTGAACACCGGGGAGCTGTTTTTT. The chain has TRBV21-1 and TRBJ2-2; the table's D call, TRBD1, has no DNA check behind it. TRBV21-1 is a pseudogene segment. The CDR3 is made up of 15 amino acids.

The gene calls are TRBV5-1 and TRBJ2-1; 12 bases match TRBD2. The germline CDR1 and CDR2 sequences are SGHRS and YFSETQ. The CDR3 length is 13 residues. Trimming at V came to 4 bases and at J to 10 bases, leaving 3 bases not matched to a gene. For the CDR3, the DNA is TGCGCCAGCAGCATCGGGACTAGCGGGGAGCAGTTCTTC. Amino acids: CASSIGTSGEQFF.